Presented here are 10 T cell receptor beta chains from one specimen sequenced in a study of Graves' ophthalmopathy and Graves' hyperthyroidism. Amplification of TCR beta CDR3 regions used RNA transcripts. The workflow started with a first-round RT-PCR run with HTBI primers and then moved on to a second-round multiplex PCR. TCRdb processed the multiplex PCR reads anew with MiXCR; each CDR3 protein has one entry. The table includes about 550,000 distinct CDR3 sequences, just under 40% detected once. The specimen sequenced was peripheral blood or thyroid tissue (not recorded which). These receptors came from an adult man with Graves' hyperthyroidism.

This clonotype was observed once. The CDR3 loop is CASSSVDTGREANYGYTF. As DNA, the CDR3 is TGTGCCAGCAGCTCGGTCGACACCGGCAGGGAAGCTAACTATGGCTACACCTTC. This chain links TRBV11-1 with TRBJ1-2; D may be TRBD1 (5 bases). Germline CDR1 reads SGHAT; CDR2 reads FQDESV (reference sequence). This CDR3 spans 18 amino acids. V was cut by 4 bases and J by 0 bases, with 21 bases left in between.

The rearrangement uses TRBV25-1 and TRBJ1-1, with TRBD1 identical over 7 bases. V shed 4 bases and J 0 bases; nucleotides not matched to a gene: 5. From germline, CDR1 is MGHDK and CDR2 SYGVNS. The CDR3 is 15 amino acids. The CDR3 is CASSGWDRLNTEAFF. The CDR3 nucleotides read TGTGCCAGCAGTGGGTGGGACAGACTGAACACTGAAGCTTTCTTT.

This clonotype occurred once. The CDR3: CSARVSLAGAYNEQFF. The DNA of the CDR3 is TGCAGTGCTAGAGTCTCGCTAGCGGGGGCGTACAATGAGCAGTTCTTC. The chain employs TRBV20-1 and TRBJ2-7; 10 nucleotides align to TRBD2. The DNA end favors TRBJ2-1, so the J call may be wrong. CDR3 length: 16 amino acids. The germline CDR1 and CDR2 sequences are DFQATT and SNEGSKA (reference sequence).

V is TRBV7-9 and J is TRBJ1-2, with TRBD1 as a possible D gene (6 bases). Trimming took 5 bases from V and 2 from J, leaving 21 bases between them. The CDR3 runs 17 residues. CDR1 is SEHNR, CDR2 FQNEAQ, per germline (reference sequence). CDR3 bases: TGTGCCAGCAGCCTGTGGACAGCCGATAATGAAAACTATGGCTACACCTTC. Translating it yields CASSLWTADNENYGYTF.

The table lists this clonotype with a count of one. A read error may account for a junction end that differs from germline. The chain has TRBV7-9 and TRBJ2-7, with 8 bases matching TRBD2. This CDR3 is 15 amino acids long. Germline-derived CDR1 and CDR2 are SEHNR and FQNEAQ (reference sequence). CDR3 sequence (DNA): TGTGCCAGCAGCTTACAGGGCGGGGGGTACAATGAGCAGTCCTTC. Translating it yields CASSLQGGGYNEQSF.

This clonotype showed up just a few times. The CDR3 reads CASSYPLLRDYGYTF. The CDR3 nucleotides read TGTGCCAGCAGTTACCCCTTGCTTAGGGACTATGGCTACACCTTC. The V and J genes are TRBV6-2 or TRBV6-3 and TRBJ1-2; D gene unclear. The germline V gene encodes CDR1 MNHEY and CDR2 SVGEGT. This CDR3 has 15 amino acids. V lost 2 bases and J lost 3, with 13 bases in between.

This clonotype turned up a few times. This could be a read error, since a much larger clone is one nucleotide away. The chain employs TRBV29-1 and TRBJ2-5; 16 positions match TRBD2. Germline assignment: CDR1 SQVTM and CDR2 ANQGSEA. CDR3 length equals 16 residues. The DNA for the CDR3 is TGCGGCGTTGCCGGGACTAGCGGGAGGGCCGGAGAGACCCAGTACTTC. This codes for CGVAGTSGRAGETQYF.

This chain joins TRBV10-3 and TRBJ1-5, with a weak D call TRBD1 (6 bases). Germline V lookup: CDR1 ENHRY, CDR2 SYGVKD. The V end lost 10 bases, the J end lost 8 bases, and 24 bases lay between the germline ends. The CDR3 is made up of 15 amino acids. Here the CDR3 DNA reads TGTGCCAGCAGACAGACCGGGACAATTAGGGAGCCCCAGCATTTT. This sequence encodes CASRQTGTIREPQHF.

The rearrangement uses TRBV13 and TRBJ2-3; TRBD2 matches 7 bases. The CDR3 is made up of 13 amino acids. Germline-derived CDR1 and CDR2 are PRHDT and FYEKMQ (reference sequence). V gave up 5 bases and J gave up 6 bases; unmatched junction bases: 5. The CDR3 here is CASSEGREDTQYF. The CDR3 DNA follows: TGTGCCAGCAGCGAAGGGCGGGAGGATACGCAGTATTTT.

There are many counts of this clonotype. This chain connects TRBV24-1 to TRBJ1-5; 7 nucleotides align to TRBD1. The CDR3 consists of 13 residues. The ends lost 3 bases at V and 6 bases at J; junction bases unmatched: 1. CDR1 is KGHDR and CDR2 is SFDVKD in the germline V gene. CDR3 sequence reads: CATSDDRAQPQHF. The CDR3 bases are TGTGCCACCAGTGATGACAGGGCTCAGCCCCAGCATTTT.